Sequencing of this T cell receptor beta chain was carried out in a study of cytomegalovirus exposure and HLA in healthy donors. Study-wide results and limits: The authors confirmed in vitro that a few CMV-associated chains were specific for CMV antigens.

A note on this clone: Its specificity is not known.

PCR involved 60 Vbeta and 13 Jbeta primers. Data came from immunoSEQ multiplex PCR; TCRdb stores just in-frame clones and leaves some out. The table shows 85,000 to 100,000 clones, with about three quarters occurring only once. V shed 6 bases and J 2 bases; nucleotides not matched to a gene: 6. The CDR3 runs to 14 residues. The germline gives CDR1 MNHNS, CDR2 SASEGT. This TCR was recovered from a human donor in good health. Material: PBMCs. The chain is built from TRBV6-1 and TRBJ2-7, with TRBD2 matching over 8 bases. CDR3 coding DNA: TGTGCCAGCAGGGAGCGGGGGAGAACCTACGAGCAGTACTTC. Encoded protein: CASRERGRTYEQYF.